Each of the 29 T cell receptor beta chains below was sequenced from the same sample in a study of T cells in tumors after PD-1 blockade. Libraries were prepared by immunoSEQ multiplex PCR; TCRdb keeps only in-frame clonotypes and omits some of them. The sample carries about 20,000 clones, around 80% recorded once. The sample consisted of PBMCs, taken before anti-PD-1 treatment. These TCRs come from a human donor with basal cell carcinoma.

The V gene is TRBV30, the J gene TRBJ2-7; D call uncertain. V lost 2 bases and J lost 1, with 12 bases in between. Germline V gives CDR1 GTSNPN, CDR2 SVGIG (reference sequence). The CDR3 consists of 14 residues. The chain's CDR3 is CAWSKEIGSYEQYF. For the CDR3, the DNA is TGTGCCTGGAGTAAGGAGATCGGGTCCTACGAGCAGTACTTC. The complete variable domain, with remaining parts taken from reference TRBV30 and TRBJ2-7, reads SQTIHQWPATLVQPVGSPLSLECTVEGTSNPNLYWYRQAAGRGLQLLFYSVGIGQISSEVPQNLSASRPQDRQFILSSKKLLLSDSGFYLCAWSKEIGSYEQYFGPGTRLTVT.

V and J are TRBV3-1 (or the pseudogene TRBV3-2) and TRBJ2-3; a possible D gene is TRBD2 (9 bases). This CDR3 comprises 17 residues. Germline loops: CDR1 LGHDT, CDR2 YNNKEL (reference sequence). V was trimmed by 4 bases and J by 4 bases, leaving 21 bases between them. CDR3 DNA sequence: TGTGCCAGCAGCCCGATTGGGACAGGCGGGGGGGCAGATACGCAGTATTTT. Protein: CASSPIGTGGGADTQYF.

The chain recombines TRBV7-9 with TRBJ2-2; 9 nucleotides align to TRBD2. Germline loops: CDR1 SEHNR, CDR2 FQNEAQ (reference sequence). The V and J ends lost 0 bases and 5 bases, in that order; junction bases with no gene match: 4. The CDR3 contains 16 residues. The DNA for the CDR3 is TGTGCCAGCAGCTTAGCCGGGACTAGCCCGACCGGGGAGCTGTTTTTT. Its translation: CASSLAGTSPTGELFF.

This clone was seen a single time. The chain recombines TRBV6-5 with TRBJ2-1, with unresolved D. V was cut by 7 bases and J by 6 bases, with 10 bases left in between. This CDR3 is built from 12 residues. Per germline, CDR1 MNHEY and CDR2 SVGAGI. Here the CDR3 reads CASMEGPNEQFF. CDR3 nucleotide sequence: TGTGCCAGCATGGAAGGGCCCAATGAGCAGTTCTTC.

This clone has only one observation. The chain links TRBV19 to TRBJ2-3; 9 nucleotides agree with TRBD1. Per the germline V gene, CDR1 is LNHDA and CDR2 is SQIVND (reference sequence). CDR3 length: 16 amino acids. Trimming took 3 bases from V and 5 from J; bases not matched to a gene: 9. CDR3 amino acids: CASSIRPGQGLDTQYF. CDR3 DNA sequence: TGTGCCAGTAGTATCCGTCCGGGACAGGGCTTAGATACGCAGTATTTT.

This clone was counted once. The chain recombines TRBV30 with TRBJ1-1; D not resolved. Germline V gene sequence: CDR1 GTSNPN, CDR2 SVGIG (reference sequence). With 0 bases removed from V and 4 bases from J, the gap between germline ends came to 15 bases. This CDR3 region has 15 residues. The CDR3 region has the DNA TGTGCCTGGAGTGTGGGGTCCTCAGTGGGCACTGAAGCTTTCTTT. Translating it yields CAWSVGSSVGTEAFF.

V is TRBV6-5 and J is TRBJ2-7; the D gene is possibly TRBD2 (6 bases). This CDR3 contains 14 residues. V lost 7 bases, J lost 6 bases, and 19 bases lay in between. CDR1 is MNHEY, CDR2 SVGAGI, per germline. The CDR3 protein is CASNNGGGILEQYF. The DNA for the CDR3 is TGTGCCAGCAACAATGGGGGAGGAATCCTCGAGCAGTACTTC.

The CDR3 DNA reads as TGTGCCAGCAGCGAAGGAGGACACCTCAACAATGAGCAGTTCTTC. Translated, it gives CASSEGGHLNNEQFF. J is TRBJ2-1 and V is TRBV9, with D perhaps assigned TRBD1 or TRBD2 (5 bases each). V gave up 3 bases and J gave up 5 bases, with 15 bases separating them. This CDR3 is built from 15 residues. Germline lookup yields CDR1 SGDLS and CDR2 YYNGEE.

Only one count was recorded for this clone. The V and J genes are TRBV11-3 and TRBJ2-2, with 7 bases aligning to TRBD1. This CDR3 spans 14 amino acids. The germline gives CDR1 SGHNT, CDR2 YENEEA. V lost 3 bases, J lost 4 bases, and 2 bases stayed unmatched. CDR3 sequence reads: CASSLGQRTGELFF. The CDR3 DNA reads TGTGCCAGCAGCTTGGGACAGCGCACCGGGGAGCTGTTTTTT. Full variable domain (rest looked up from reference TRBV11-3 and TRBJ2-2): EAGVVQSPRYKIIEKKQPVAFWCNPISGHNTLYWYLQNLGQGPELLIRYENEEAVDDSQLPKDRFSAERLKGVDSTLKIQPAELGDSAVYLCASSLGQRTGELFFGEGSRLTVL.

The chain uses TRBV9 and TRBJ2-1, with 15 positions matching TRBD2. CDR3 length: 15 amino acids. The V and J ends lost 3 bases and 12 bases, in that order; junction bases with no gene match: 7. CDR1 is SGDLS, CDR2 YYNGEE, per germline. DNA for the CDR3: TGTGCCAGCAGCGAACTTGCGGGACTAGCGGGGGGGCAGTTCTTC. Its protein is CASSELAGLAGGQFF.

V usage is TRBV5-1 and J usage is TRBJ1-1; no definite D call. The CDR3 totals 12 residues. The V end lost 0 bases, the J end lost 5 bases, and 5 bases lay between the germline ends. Germline values: CDR1 SGHRS, CDR2 YFSETQ. CDR3 bases: TGCGCCAGCAGCTTGGTAAGGACTGAAGCTTTCTTT. It yields the protein CASSLVRTEAFF.

The V gene is TRBV28, the J gene TRBJ1-6; D possibly corresponds to TRBD1 (6 bases). The V end was cut by 6 bases, the J end by 7 bases, with 13 bases between. Germline assignment: CDR1 MDHEN and CDR2 SYDVKM. The CDR3 is 14 residues long. CDR3 loop: CASRPGGANSPLHF. CDR3 nucleotide sequence: TGTGCCAGCAGACCTGGGGGGGCGAATTCACCCCTCCACTTT.

This clone was observed a handful of times. The chain carries TRBV5-1 and TRBJ2-3; no clear D. Germline-derived CDR1 and CDR2 are SGHRS and YFSETQ. This CDR3 spans 16 amino acids. Trimming removed 0 bases at V and 0 bases at J, with 11 bases between. The CDR3 reads CASSLVLGASTDTQYF. CDR3 coding DNA: TGCGCCAGCAGCTTGGTCTTGGGTGCTAGCACAGATACGCAGTATTTT. The full variable domain, in which reference TRBV5-1 and TRBJ2-3 provide the parts outside the CDR3, is KAGVTQTPRYLIKTRGQQVTLSCSPISGHRSVSWYQQTPGQGLQFLFEYFSETQRNKGNFPGRFSGRQFSNSRSEMNVSTLELGDSALYLCASSLVLGASTDTQYFGPGTRLTVL.

This chain joins TRBV7-6 and TRBJ2-3; 12 bases are shared with TRBD2. Germline V gene data show CDR1 as SGHVS and CDR2 as FNYEAQ. The CDR3 runs 16 residues. V gave up 5 bases and J gave up 1 base; unmatched junction bases: 4. CDR3 nucleotide sequence: TGTGCCAGCAGCATGACTAGCGGGGGTCGCACAGATACGCAGTATTTT. This translates into CASSMTSGGRTDTQYF.

The J gene is TRBJ1-2, the V gene TRBV6-5, with D possibly being TRBD1 (5 bases). Germline CDR1 MNHEY, CDR2 SVGAGI. CDR3 length equals 13 residues. The V end was cut by 6 bases, the J end by 7 bases, with 15 bases between. The CDR3 region has the DNA TGTGCCAGCAGACGTGGAGGGGTTGGTGGCTACACCTTC. It encodes CASRRGGVGGYTF.

This clone appeared a single time. The chain carries TRBV25-1 and TRBJ2-3; D not resolved. Germline CDR1 is MGHDK and CDR2 is SYGVNS. V lost 2 bases to trimming and J lost 2 bases, with 14 bases between them. CDR3 size: 16 residues. The CDR3 spells CASSEGVGWDTDTQYF. DNA of the CDR3: TGTGCCAGCAGTGAAGGGGTGGGATGGGACACAGATACGCAGTATTTT.

The CDR3 nucleotides read TGTGCAAGTCGCTTAGGTCCAGGTGAAAAACTGTTTTTT. This translates into CASRLGPGEKLFF. This chain uses TRBV12-2 with TRBJ1-4; the table's D gene call, TRBD1, was not cross checked with the DNA. TRBV12-2 constitutes a pseudogene. This CDR3 comprises 13 residues.

The rearrangement joins TRBV5-1 to TRBJ2-1; 14 bases line up with TRBD2. Germline V lookup: CDR1 SGHRS, CDR2 YFSETQ. V lost 1 base, J lost 8 bases, and 5 bases stayed unmatched. The CDR3 totals 16 residues. CDR3 DNA sequence: TGCGCCAGCAGCTTGTTGGGACTAGCGGGGGATCATGAGCAGTTCTTC. Encoded protein: CASSLLGLAGDHEQFF.

The rearrangement links TRBV5-1 to TRBJ2-1; 12 bases fit TRBD2. CDR1 and CDR2 from the germline V gene are SGHRS and YFSETQ. The CDR3 spans 15 residues. The V segment lost 3 bases and the J segment 4 bases; nucleotides outside the gene matches: 2. The CDR3 region is CASSSGLAGYNEQFF. The CDR3 coding sequence is TGCGCCAGCAGCTCTGGACTAGCGGGGTACAATGAGCAGTTCTTC. Full variable domain (missing parts from reference TRBV5-1 and TRBJ2-1): KAGVTQTPRYLIKTRGQQVTLSCSPISGHRSVSWYQQTPGQGLQFLFEYFSETQRNKGNFPGRFSGRQFSNSRSEMNVSTLELGDSALYLCASSSGLAGYNEQFFGPGTRLTVL.

The rearrangement joins TRBV2 to TRBJ1-5; 7 positions agree with TRBD1. The germline V gene has CDR1 SNHLY and CDR2 FYNNEI. This CDR3 comprises 13 residues. With V trimmed by 7 bases and J by 6 bases, 6 bases remained unmatched. CDR3 region: CASNGPGGQPQHF. The CDR3 bases are TGTGCCAGCAACGGGCCAGGGGGTCAGCCCCAGCATTTT.

This rearrangement joins TRBV5-1 to TRBJ1-1; D might be TRBD1 (6 bases). The V and J ends lost 3 bases and 0 bases respectively, with 9 bases between them. The CDR3 extends over 14 amino acids. Germline-derived CDR1 and CDR2 are SGHRS and YFSETQ. CDR3 in DNA: TGCGCCAGCAGCTCGACAGGTATGAACACTGAAGCTTTCTTT. It codes for CASSSTGMNTEAFF.

V usage is TRBV30 and J usage is TRBJ2-1; 14 bases map to TRBD2. This CDR3 has 19 residues. Per the germline V gene, CDR1 is GTSNPN and CDR2 is SVGIG (reference sequence). V lost 0 bases to trimming and J lost 7 bases; unmatched junction nucleotides: 14. This CDR3 reads CAWSVYPPPTSGGANEQFF. The CDR3 DNA is TGTGCCTGGAGTGTATACCCCCCCCCGACTAGCGGGGGGGCAAATGAGCAGTTCTTC.

The chain links TRBV5-4 to TRBJ1-1; D not resolved. CDR1 SGHNT and CDR2 YYREEE come from the germline V gene (reference sequence). V was shortened by 0 bases and J by 10 bases, with 16 bases between the two germline ends. This CDR3 is 14 amino acids long. The CDR3 nucleotides read TGTGCCAGCAGCTTGGCCTCTGCAGAGCTCGTAGCTTTCTTT. Amino acids: CASSLASAELVAFF. The full variable domain, in which reference TRBV5-4 and TRBJ1-1 provide the parts outside the CDR3, is ETGVTQSPTHLIKTRGQQVTLRCSSQSGHNTVSWYQQALGQGPQFIFQYYREEENGRGNFPPRFSGLQFPNYSSELNVNALELDDSALYLCASSLASAELVAFFGQGTRLTVV.

This clone occurred a few times. This rearrangement joins TRBV25-1 to TRBJ1-5; D remains ambiguous. CDR3 length: 12 residues. V dropped 8 bases and J dropped 7 bases, with 12 bases sitting between them. In germline, CDR1 is MGHDK, CDR2 SYGVNS. The CDR3 nucleotides are TGTGCCAGCCAGTCCGGTGGGCAGCCCCAGCATTTT. Its protein is CASQSGGQPQHF.

The chain is built from TRBV19 and TRBJ2-2; 11 bases fit TRBD1. This CDR3 has 15 residues. Germline V gene lookup returns CDR1 LNHDA and CDR2 SQIVND (reference sequence). V dropped 5 bases and J dropped 3; count of bases not matched to a gene: 2. CDR3 region: CASSGQGAYTGELFF. The CDR3, as DNA: TGTGCCAGTAGTGGACAGGGGGCTTACACCGGGGAGCTGTTTTTT.

This chain joins TRBV20-1 and TRBJ2-7; D might be TRBD2 (6 bases). Deletions cut 3 bases from V and 5 bases from J, with 14 bases between. Germline CDR1 DFQATT, CDR2 SNEGSKA (reference sequence). The length of the CDR3 is 13 residues. The CDR3 sequence is CSASRGRVNEQYF. The CDR3 DNA is TGCAGTGCTAGTCGGGGGAGAGTTAACGAGCAGTACTTC.

J is TRBJ2-2 and V is TRBV13; TRBD1 aligns across 11 bases. V shed 3 bases, J shed 5 bases, and the junction held 11 bases outside the gene matches. CDR3 length equals 18 residues. Germline-derived CDR1 and CDR2 are PRHDT and FYEKMQ (reference sequence). CDR3 protein: CASSLDLDRGRGTGELFF. CDR3 nucleotide sequence: TGTGCCAGCAGCTTGGATCTGGACAGGGGGCGCGGGACCGGGGAGCTGTTTTTT.

The genes are TRBV19 and TRBJ2-3, with 15 nucleotides matching TRBD2. V lost 5 bases, J lost 0 bases, and 6 bases stayed unmatched. Germline loops: CDR1 LNHDA, CDR2 SQIVND (reference sequence). The CDR3 is 18 residues long. CDR3 in DNA: TGTGCCAGTAGTGGGACTAGCGGGGGGCACCCAAGCACAGATACGCAGTATTTT. It yields the protein CASSGTSGGHPSTDTQYF.

The chain couples TRBV5-1 to TRBJ2-3, with TRBD2 identical over 8 bases. Germline lookup yields CDR1 SGHRS and CDR2 YFSETQ. The CDR3 spans 16 residues. Trimming took 4 bases from V and 2 from J; bases not matched to a gene: 9. The CDR3 DNA reads TGCGCCAGCAGCCCAAGAGCGGGGGCGTTCACAGATACGCAGTATTTT. Its protein is CASSPRAGAFTDTQYF.